The 20 T cell receptor beta chains given below trace back to one sample, sequenced in a study of identical twins. TCRdb re-called the 5' RACE reads with MiXCR, one entry per CDR3 protein. The sample has 1.5 million to 2 million distinct CDR3 sequences; around 33% are singletons. Sequencing input: cord blood. The receptors shown here come from a newborn girl in good health.

V gene TRBV14 combines with J gene TRBJ2-1; D is ambiguous. V gave up 0 bases and J gave up 12 bases, with 9 bases separating them. The CDR3 contains 12 residues. CDR1 is SGHDN and CDR2 is FVKESK in the germline V gene. CDR3 region: CASSQDPHGQFF. As DNA, the CDR3 is TGTGCCAGCAGCCAAGATCCCCACGGGCAGTTCTTC.

This clonotype showed up many times. This chain uses TRBV20-1 with TRBJ2-7; 9 bases are a match to TRBD2. Germline-derived CDR1 and CDR2 are DFQATT and SNEGSKA (reference sequence). The ends lost 5 bases at V and 3 bases at J; junction bases unmatched: 8. The CDR3 length is 14 residues. The CDR3 nucleotides read TGCAGTGCTCTCACTAGCGGGCTGGGCTACGAGCAGTACTTC. Protein product: CSALTSGLGYEQYF.

This rearrangement joins TRBV29-1 to TRBJ2-5; the D is unclear. Germline V gene data show CDR1 as SQVTM and CDR2 as ANQGSEA. This CDR3 spans 11 amino acids. V gave up 3 bases and J gave up 11 bases, with 13 bases separating them. CDR3 sequence reads: CSVDGFGGQYF. In nucleotides, the CDR3 is TGCAGCGTTGATGGGTTCGGTGGGCAGTACTTC.

The chain recombines TRBV10-3 with TRBJ2-1; 9 bases map to TRBD2. V shed 0 bases and J 8 bases; nucleotides not matched to a gene: 8. This CDR3 region has 16 residues. From germline, CDR1 is ENHRY and CDR2 SYGVKD. The CDR3 reads CAISESRAGGSDEQFF. CDR3 nucleotides: TGTGCCATCAGTGAGTCGAGAGCGGGGGGTAGCGATGAGCAGTTCTTC.

This clonotype was recorded a few times. The V call is TRBV2, the J call TRBJ1-5, with 7 bases matching TRBD1. With 6 bases clipped from V and 1 base from J, the junction kept 6 bases outside the gene matches. The CDR3 runs to 15 residues. Germline V CDR1 and CDR2: SNHLY, FYNNEI. CDR3 region: CASRSDRWSNQPQHF. The DNA of the CDR3 is TGTGCCAGCAGATCGGACAGGTGGAGCAATCAGCCCCAGCATTTT.

The CDR3 DNA reads as TGCGCCAGCAGCTTCCCGGGACCCCGCTCCTACGAGCAGTACTTC. Translated: CASSFPGPRSYEQYF. V and J are TRBV5-1 and TRBJ2-7; possibly TRBD1 or TRBD2 for D (5 bases each). From germline, CDR1 is SGHRS and CDR2 YFSETQ. The CDR3 is 15 residues long. Between the trimmed V and J ends, which lost 2 bases and 0 bases, there was a span of 12 bases.

This clonotype was counted only a few times. The V and J genes are TRBV11-2 and TRBJ1-1; D unresolved. The CDR3 contains 14 residues. V lost 7 bases and J 2 bases, leaving 14 bases between the germline ends. Germline V lookup: CDR1 SGHAT, CDR2 FQNNGV. The CDR3 here is CASNPRTGNTEAFF. The CDR3 DNA reads TGTGCCAGCAACCCCAGGACGGGAAACACTGAAGCTTTCTTT.

This chain connects TRBV20-1 to TRBJ2-5, with 15 positions matching TRBD2. Trimming cost V 3 bases and J 11 bases; bases outside gene matches: 7. There are 14 residues in the CDR3. The germline V gene encodes CDR1 DFQATT and CDR2 SNEGSKA (reference sequence). As DNA, the CDR3 is TGCAGTGCTAGTGGGGGACTAGCGGGAGGAGAGCAGTACTTC. Amino acids: CSASGGLAGGEQYF.

Regarding this clonotype: A single base separates this from a much larger clone, so it may be a read error. CDR3 coding DNA: TGTGCCGGCAGCGTCCGAGACAGGGCTGCAGATACGCAGTATTTT. It specifies CAGSVRDRAADTQYF. V usage is TRBV6-1 and J usage is TRBJ2-3, with TRBD1 matching over 7 bases. This CDR3 region has 15 residues. Germline CDR1 is MNHNS and CDR2 is SASEGT.

J is TRBJ2-1 and V is TRBV13; maybe TRBD2 (6 bases). Between the trimmed V and J ends, which lost 5 bases and 11 bases, there was a span of 13 bases. The CDR3 loop spans 12 amino acids. Germline-derived CDR1 and CDR2 are PRHDT and FYEKMQ (reference sequence). The CDR3 DNA follows: TGTGCCAGCAGCCCGACGGACTATAAGCAGTTCTTC. Its protein product is CASSPTDYKQFF.

The chain links TRBV20-1 to TRBJ1-2, with D perhaps matching TRBD1 (5 bases). The CDR3 totals 13 residues. The V end lost 0 bases, the J end lost 6 bases, and 11 bases lay between the germline ends. Germline CDR1 DFQATT, CDR2 SNEGSKA (reference sequence). The CDR3 here is CSAREGRGDGYTF. The CDR3 DNA follows: TGCAGTGCTAGAGAGGGGCGTGGTGATGGCTACACCTTC.

The chain's CDR3 is CASSKFEGNTEAFF. CDR3 DNA: TGTGCCAGCAGCAAATTTGAGGGGAACACTGAAGCTTTCTTT. This chain joins TRBV21-1 and TRBJ1-1. TRBV21-1 is a listed pseudogene. The CDR3 extends over 14 amino acids.

The rearrangement joins TRBV20-1 to TRBJ2-1; 13 bases line up with TRBD2. The CDR3 length is 18 residues. Trimming took 6 bases from V and 4 from J; bases not matched to a gene: 15. CDR1 and CDR2 from the germline V gene are DFQATT and SNEGSKA (reference sequence). CDR3 loop: CSAPRLAGGGWVYNEQFF. The CDR3 bases are TGCAGTGCGCCCCGACTAGCGGGAGGAGGGTGGGTTTACAATGAGCAGTTCTTC.

DNA of the CDR3: TGTGCCAGCAGTTTAAGGTCCGGGGGCAAAAACATTCAGTACTTC. Amino acid sequence: CASSLRSGGKNIQYF. This sequence joins TRBV12-3 or TRBV12-4 and TRBJ2-4; a weak D match, TRBD2 (6 bases). Trimming left V 2 bases short and J 3 bases short, with 11 bases between. CDR3 length: 15 amino acids.

The chain links TRBV4-2 to TRBJ2-1; the D gene is possibly TRBD2 (6 bases). The germline V gene encodes CDR1 LGHNA and CDR2 YNFKEQ. With 0 bases removed from V and 7 bases from J, the gap between germline ends came to 16 bases. This CDR3 is 16 amino acids long. Written as DNA, the CDR3 is TGTGCCAGCAGCCAAGATAGAACGGGAGTGAGAAATGAGCAGTTCTTC. Its translation: CASSQDRTGVRNEQFF.

The table lists this clonotype with a few counts. The genes are TRBV5-1 and TRBJ2-1; 7 bases align to TRBD2. This CDR3 is 14 amino acids long. CDR1 is SGHRS and CDR2 is YFSETQ in the germline V gene. Trimming at V came to 7 bases and at J to 0 bases, leaving 4 bases not matched to a gene. The CDR3 loop reads CASPGRNSYNEQFF. DNA of the CDR3: TGCGCCAGCCCCGGGAGGAACTCCTACAATGAGCAGTTCTTC.

DNA for the CDR3: TGTGCCAGCGCTCAGGGGCCCCAAGAGACCCAGTACTTC. Amino acid sequence: CASAQGPQETQYF. V is TRBV2 and J is TRBJ2-5; a weak D match, TRBD1 (6 bases). The V gene's germline CDR1 is SNHLY and CDR2 FYNNEI. The CDR3 covers 13 residues. Trimming cost V 8 bases and J 1 base, with 11 bases left between them. Full variable domain (rest looked up from reference TRBV2 and TRBJ2-5): EPEVTQTPSHQVTQMGQEVILRCVPISNHLYFYWYRQILGQKVEFLVSFYNNEISEKSEIFDDQFSVERPDGSNFTLKIRSTKLEDSAMYFCASAQGPQETQYFGPGTRLLVL.

CDR3 nucleotides: TGCAGTGCTAGCCCCTGGTCGGACTCAGGCACAGATACGCAGTATTTT. Translation: CSASPWSDSGTDTQYF. The chain couples TRBV20-1 to TRBJ2-3, with D perhaps TRBD2 (5 bases). The CDR3 runs to 16 residues. V was shortened by 3 bases and J by 1 base, with 17 bases between the two germline ends. Germline CDR1 DFQATT, CDR2 SNEGSKA (reference sequence).

Points on this clonotype: Compared with germline, one end of the junction differs, possibly owing to a read error. The rearrangement uses TRBV5-1 and TRBJ2-2; 11 bases fit TRBD2. Germline lookup yields CDR1 SGHRS and CDR2 YFSETQ. CDR3 size: 15 residues. The CDR3 region has the DNA TGTGCCAGCAGTTTCGGACTAGCGGGCACCGGGGAGCTGTTTTTT. As protein: CASSFGLAGTGELFF.

This clonotype came up a few times. The chain links TRBV11-2 to TRBJ1-1; no reliable D call. There are 12 residues in the CDR3. Germline V gene sequence: CDR1 SGHAT, CDR2 FQNNGV. Trimming stripped 7 bases from V and 11 bases from J, with 17 bases between. CDR3 in amino acids: CASTHNGEDAFF. The CDR3 bases are TGTGCCAGCACCCATAACGGGGAGGATGCTTTCTTT.